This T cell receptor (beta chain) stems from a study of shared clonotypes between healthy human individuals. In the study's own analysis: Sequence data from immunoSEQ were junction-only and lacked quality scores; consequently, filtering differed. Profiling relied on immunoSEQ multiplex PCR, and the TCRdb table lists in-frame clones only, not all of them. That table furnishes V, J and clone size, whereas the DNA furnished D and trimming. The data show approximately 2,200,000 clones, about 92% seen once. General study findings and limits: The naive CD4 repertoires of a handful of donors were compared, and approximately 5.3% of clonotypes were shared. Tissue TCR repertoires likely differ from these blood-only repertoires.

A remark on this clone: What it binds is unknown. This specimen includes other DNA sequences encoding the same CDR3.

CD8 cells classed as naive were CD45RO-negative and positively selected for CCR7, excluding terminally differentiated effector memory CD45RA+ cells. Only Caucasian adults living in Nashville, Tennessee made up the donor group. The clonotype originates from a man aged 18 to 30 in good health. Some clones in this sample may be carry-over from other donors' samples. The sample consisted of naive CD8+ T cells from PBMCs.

The CDR3, as DNA: TGTGCCAGCAGTTACTTACGAAGCAATCAGCCCCAGCATTTT. Translated, it gives CASSYLRSNQPQHF. The genes are TRBV6-6 and TRBJ1-5, with no clear D. The CDR3 is made up of 14 amino acids. Germline values: CDR1 MNHNY, CDR2 SVGAGI (reference sequence). Between the trimmed V and J ends, which lost 1 base and 1 base, there was a span of 5 bases.